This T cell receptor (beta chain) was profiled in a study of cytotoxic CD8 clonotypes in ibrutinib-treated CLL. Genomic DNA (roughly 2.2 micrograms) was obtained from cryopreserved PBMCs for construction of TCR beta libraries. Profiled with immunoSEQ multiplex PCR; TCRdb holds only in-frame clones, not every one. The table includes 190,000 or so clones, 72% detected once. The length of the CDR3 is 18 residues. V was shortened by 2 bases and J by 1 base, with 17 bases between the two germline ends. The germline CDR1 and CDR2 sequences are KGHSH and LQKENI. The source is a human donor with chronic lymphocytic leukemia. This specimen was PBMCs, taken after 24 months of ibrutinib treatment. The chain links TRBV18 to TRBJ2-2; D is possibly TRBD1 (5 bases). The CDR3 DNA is TGTGCCAGCTCACCAGCGGCAGGGTTCGCTTTGAACACCGGGGAGCTGTTTTTT. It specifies CASSPAAGFALNTGELFF.